The 13 T cell receptor beta chains below all came from one sample that was sequenced in a study of shared clonotypes between healthy human individuals. Profiling relied on immunoSEQ multiplex PCR, and the TCRdb table lists in-frame clones only, not all of them. The sample lists 2,500,000 or so clones; more than 80% were seen once. Sequenced sample: naive CD4+ T cells sorted from blood. Subset meaning: CD45RA+ positively selected. The receptors derive from a man aged 18 to 30 in good health.

The V call is TRBV10-2, the J call TRBJ1-2; 7 positions match TRBD1. Germline V gene sequence: CDR1 WSHSY, CDR2 SAAADI. V lost 7 bases to trimming and J lost 8 bases; unmatched junction nucleotides: 28. CDR3 size: 19 residues. The DNA for the CDR3 is TGCGCCAGCATCCAGTCGATAGGACAGGTACCCTCCGTATATGAGGGCTACACCTTC. Its protein product is CASIQSIGQVPSVYEGYTF.

The V gene is TRBV9, the J gene TRBJ2-1; D gene uncertain. The CDR3 consists of 13 residues. V was cut by 3 bases and J by 12 bases, with 16 bases left in between. Germline values: CDR1 SGDLS, CDR2 YYNGEE. CDR3 DNA sequence: TGTGCCAGCAGCGCAAGTGGGGAATCGGGGCAGTTCTTC. It is translated as CASSASGESGQFF.

The chain is built from TRBV7-9 and TRBJ2-7; TRBD2 agrees at 10 bases. The germline CDR1 and CDR2 sequences are SEHNR and FQNEAQ (reference sequence). Trimming at V came to 0 bases and at J to 4 bases, leaving 3 bases not matched to a gene. This CDR3 has 15 amino acids. The CDR3, as DNA: TGTGCCAGCAGCTTAGCCGGACTAGCGGTTTACGAGCAGTACTTC. The encoded protein is CASSLAGLAVYEQYF.

This rearrangement joins TRBV2 to TRBJ2-7; TRBD1 matches at 9 bases. Germline assignment: CDR1 SNHLY and CDR2 FYNNEI. With 7 bases clipped from V and 3 bases from J, the junction kept 10 bases outside the gene matches. This CDR3 has 15 residues. CDR3 DNA: TGTGCCAGCAAGAACCGACAGGGGGGTATCTACGAGCAGTACTTC. Its protein product is CASKNRQGGIYEQYF.

The chain carries TRBV5-1 and TRBJ2-5; TRBD2 might be the D (6 bases). Germline CDR1 is SGHRS and CDR2 is YFSETQ. This CDR3 comprises 15 residues. Trimming took off 1 base at V and 1 base at J, with 11 bases between the two ends. This chain's CDR3 is CASSLRRGSQETQYF. The CDR3 DNA is TGCGCCAGCAGCTTGAGACGGGGGAGCCAAGAGACCCAGTACTTC.

The rearrangement links TRBV19 to TRBJ2-7; tentative D call: TRBD2 (5 bases). V lost 9 bases and J lost 0, with 12 bases in between. Germline V gene data show CDR1 as LNHDA and CDR2 as SQIVND (reference sequence). The length of the CDR3 is 13 residues. CDR3: CASSDSNSYEQYF. The CDR3 region has the DNA TGTGCCAGCTCGGACTCAAACTCCTACGAGCAGTACTTC.

The chain uses TRBV6-6 and TRBJ1-6, with a possible D match to TRBD1 (5 bases). Germline CDR1 MNHNY, CDR2 SVGAGI (reference sequence). Trimming cost V 6 bases and J 7 bases, with 16 bases left between them. The CDR3 consists of 15 residues. CDR3 protein: CASRRGTGINSPLHF. The CDR3 DNA reads as TGTGCCAGCAGGAGAGGAACAGGCATAAATTCACCCCTCCACTTT.

This clone was seen a few times. This sequence joins TRBV30 and TRBJ1-1, with D unclear. Germline V gives CDR1 GTSNPN, CDR2 SVGIG (reference sequence). The V end lost 5 bases, the J end lost 4 bases, and 11 bases lay between the germline ends. The length of the CDR3 is 12 residues. CDR3 coding DNA: TGTGCCTGGGCGTTTACGGGCACTGAAGCTTTCTTT. Translating gives CAWAFTGTEAFF.

The rearrangement uses TRBV5-1 and TRBJ1-2; D not certain. Trimming stripped 4 bases from V and 4 bases from J, with 11 bases between. This CDR3 comprises 13 residues. Per the germline V gene, CDR1 is SGHRS and CDR2 is YFSETQ. Here the CDR3 reads CASSPTESYGYTF. The CDR3 DNA follows: TGCGCCAGCAGCCCGACTGAGTCCTATGGCTACACCTTC.

V and J are TRBV30 and TRBJ1-1; TRBD1 matches 10 bases. The germline gives CDR1 GTSNPN, CDR2 SVGIG (reference sequence). The CDR3 length is 11 residues. J lost 11 bases, V lost 2 bases, and 2 bases had no gene match. The CDR3 is CAWSTDRGAFF. The CDR3 DNA reads as TGTGCCTGGAGTACGGACAGGGGGGCTTTCTTT.

There are a few counts of this clone. The chain has TRBV2 and TRBJ2-7; the D is unclear. V lost 8 bases and J lost 2, with 13 bases in between. The germline CDR1 and CDR2 sequences are SNHLY and FYNNEI. The CDR3 covers 13 residues. Written as DNA, the CDR3 is TGTGCCAGCCGGACCGACTTACCCTACGAGCAGTACTTC. Its translation: CASRTDLPYEQYF.

The chain carries TRBV6-5 and TRBJ1-1; D remains ambiguous. The CDR3 contains 13 residues. CDR1 and CDR2 (germline): MNHEY, SVGAGI. V was clipped by 0 bases and J by 8 bases, with 10 bases between them. CDR3 loop: CASSYSWPEEAFF. CDR3 bases: TGTGCCAGCAGTTACTCCTGGCCAGAAGAAGCTTTCTTT.

The chain couples TRBV5-6 to TRBJ1-6; D ambiguous. This CDR3 is 16 amino acids long. Germline V gene lookup returns CDR1 SGHDT and CDR2 YYEEEE. V was pared by 3 bases and J by 2 bases, with 12 bases between. CDR3 DNA: TGTGCCAGCAGCTCCGGGCCCTACACCTATAATTCACCCCTCCACTTT. Encoded protein: CASSSGPYTYNSPLHF.